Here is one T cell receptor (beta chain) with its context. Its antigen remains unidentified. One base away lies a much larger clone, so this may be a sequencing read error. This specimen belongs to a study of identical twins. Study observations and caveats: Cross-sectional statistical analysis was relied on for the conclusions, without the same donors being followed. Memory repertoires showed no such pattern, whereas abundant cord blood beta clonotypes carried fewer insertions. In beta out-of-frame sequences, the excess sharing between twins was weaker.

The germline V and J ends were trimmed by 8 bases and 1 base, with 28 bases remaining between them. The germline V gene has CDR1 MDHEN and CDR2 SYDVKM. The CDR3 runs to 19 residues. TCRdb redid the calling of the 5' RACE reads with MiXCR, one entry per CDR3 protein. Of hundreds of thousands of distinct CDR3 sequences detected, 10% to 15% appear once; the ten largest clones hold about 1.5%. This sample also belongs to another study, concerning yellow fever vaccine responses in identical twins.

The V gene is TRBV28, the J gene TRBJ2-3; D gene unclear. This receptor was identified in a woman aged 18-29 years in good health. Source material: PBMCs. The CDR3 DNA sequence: TGTGCCAGCTGTCTCCAGTCGAGCCTAACCCTCGCTGGCACAGATACGCAGTATTTT. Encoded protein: CASCLQSSLTLAGTDTQYF.